A selection of T cell receptor beta chains follows, all from one sample in a study of regulatory and conventional T cells in RAG deficiency. The protocol was immunoSEQ multiplex PCR, while the TCRdb copy is restricted to in-frame clones and leaves out a portion. Here the sample spans around 37,000 clones, 75% to 90% being singletons. These same records also appear under a second study, on regulatory T cells.

Material: CD8+ T cells sorted from blood. Every receptor here comes from a human donor in good health. The CDR3 runs from the conserved cysteine through the conserved F or W. A D gene is named only where the DNA matches it firmly. The size field is filled for only some rows; it gives once, few, many or a size class.

D: .; V: TRBV7-2; J: TRBJ2-3; size: .; CDR3: CASSLRASTDTQYF; DNA: TGTGCCAGCAGCCTCAGGGCTAGCACAGATACGCAGTATTTT
D: .; V: TRBV6-1; J: TRBJ1-1; size: .; CDR3: CASRLPGLPYTEAFF; DNA: TGTGCCAGCAGATTGCCGGGGCTACCTTACACTGAAGCTTTCTTT
D: TRBD1; V: TRBV2; J: TRBJ2-1; size: .; CDR3: CASSEMTGVYNEQFF; DNA: TGTGCCAGCAGTGAAATGACAGGGGTTTACAATGAGCAGTTCTTC
D: .; V: TRBV6-5; J: TRBJ2-5; size: .; CDR3: CASTWGRETQYF; DNA: TGTGCCAGCACCTGGGGCCGTGAGACCCAGTACTTC
D: .; V: TRBV25-1; J: TRBJ1-6; size: .; CDR3: CASSLTDNSPLHF; DNA: TGTGCCAGCAGTCTAACCGACAATTCACCCCTCCACTTT
D: .; V: TRBV6-5; J: TRBJ2-7; size: once; CDR3: CASSWSESYEQYF; DNA: TGTGCCAGCAGTTGGAGCGAATCCTACGAGCAGTACTTC
D: .; V: TRBV6-1; J: TRBJ1-6; size: .; CDR3: CASSPGGGDGSPLHF; DNA: TGTGCCAGCAGTCCTGGAGGGGGGGACGGCTCACCCCTCCACTTT
D: .; V: TRBV5-1; J: TRBJ1-6; size: .; CDR3: CASSAAGTSHNSPLHF; DNA: TGCGCCAGCAGCGCCGCTGGGACATCCCATAATTCACCCCTCCACTTT
D: TRBD1; V: TRBV5-1; J: TRBJ2-7; size: .; CDR3: CASSFRGTPTYEQYF; DNA: TGCGCCAGCAGCTTCAGGGGGACCCCAACCTACGAGCAGTACTTC
D: .; V: TRBV19; J: TRBJ1-5; size: .; CDR3: CASIPGGAGNQPQHF; DNA: TGTGCCTCCATCCCCGGGGGTGCAGGCAATCAGCCCCAGCATTTT
D: TRBD1; V: TRBV5-1; J: TRBJ1-2; size: .; CDR3: CASSLSSRTGNYGYTF; DNA: TGCGCCAGCAGCTTGTCCTCTAGGACAGGGAACTATGGCTACACCTTC
D: TRBD2; V: TRBV11-1; J: TRBJ2-2; size: .; CDR3: CASSLVSSGTGELFF; DNA: TGTGCCAGCAGCTTAGTGTCTAGCGGGACCGGGGAGCTGTTTTTT
D: .; V: TRBV7-9; J: TRBJ2-1; size: once; CDR3: CASSLEGTENEQFF; DNA: TGTGCCAGCAGCTTAGAAGGGACGGAGAATGAGCAGTTCTTC
D: TRBD1; V: TRBV27; J: TRBJ2-7; size: once; CDR3: CASSLGTGYEQYF; DNA: TGTGCCAGCAGCCTAGGGACAGGGTACGAGCAGTACTTC